Below, 4 T cell receptor beta chains from the same sample are listed, as sequenced in a study of blood T cell repertoires in COVID-19. Measured with immunoSEQ multiplex PCR; TCRdb has only the in-frame clones, and not every one. Of 50,000 or so clones in the sample, 83% were seen once. The material sequenced was peripheral blood. Receptors originate from a man aged 35-49 years with acute or convalescent COVID-19.

This rearrangement joins TRBV5-5 to TRBJ2-7; D perhaps matches TRBD1 (5 bases). The V gene's germline CDR1 is SGHKS and CDR2 YYEKEE (reference sequence). Trimming left V 1 base short and J 3 bases short, with 11 bases between. The CDR3 sequence is 14 residues long. DNA for the CDR3: TGTGCCAGCAGCTTGAGAGACAGTGGCTACGAGCAGTACGTC. Its translation: CASSLRDSGYEQYV.

J is TRBJ2-1 and V is TRBV21-1; the listed D gene, TRBD1, was not tested against the DNA. TRBV21-1 counts as a pseudogene. There are 14 residues in the CDR3. CDR3 nucleotides: TGTGCCAGCAGCACCCGGACAGGGGACAATGAGCAGTTCTTC. This sequence encodes CASSTRTGDNEQFF.

J is TRBJ2-7 and V is TRBV5-1; D is ambiguous. Trimming took off 4 bases at V and 6 bases at J, with 17 bases between the two ends. Germline-derived CDR1 and CDR2 are SGHRS and YFSETQ. The CDR3 sequence is 14 residues long. This chain's CDR3 is CASSVSAATGEQYF. The CDR3 region has the DNA TGCGCCAGCAGCGTTTCGGCGGCCACGGGCGAGCAGTACTTC. The complete variable domain, with remaining parts taken from reference TRBV5-1 and TRBJ2-7, reads KAGVTQTPRYLIKTRGQQVTLSCSPISGHRSVSWYQQTPGQGLQFLFEYFSETQRNKGNFPGRFSGRQFSNSRSEMNVSTLELGDSALYLCASSVSAATGEQYFGPGTRLTVT.

This chain links TRBV4-1 with TRBJ2-3, with D hard to call. Germline V gene lookup returns CDR1 MGHRA and CDR2 YSYEKL. Trimming removed 3 bases from V and 4 bases from J, with 17 bases in between. This CDR3 comprises 16 residues. As DNA, the CDR3 is TGCGCCAGCAGCCATAGGTTTGGGCCAAAAGCAGATACGCAGTATTTT. It codes for CASSHRFGPKADTQYF.